This T cell receptor beta chain appears in the sequencing data of a study of persistence of HIV-infected CD4 T cells. Remarks on this clone: Its antigen remains unknown.

The immunoSEQ assay was version 4, run in survey mode. Data came from immunoSEQ multiplex PCR; TCRdb stores just in-frame clones and leaves some out. This sample has 4,500 to 5,500 clones, with 55% to 70% found just once. The stimulus was lysate of CMV-infected fibroblasts, 10 ug/mL. Responding CD4+ T cells were sorted by upregulation of both CD40 ligand and CD69. The CDR3 covers 14 residues. V was clipped by 2 bases and J by 0 bases, with 5 bases between them. Germline CDR1 is MGHDK and CDR2 is SYGVNS. This specimen was CD4+ T cells sorted from PBMCs after approximately 20-hour stimulation, taken from a patient who received antiretroviral therapy. This chain joins TRBV25-1 and TRBJ1-3; D is unresolved. The sequence came from an adult man with HIV who was CMV-seropositive. The CDR3 sequence is CASSEPRSGNTIYF. The CDR3 nucleotides are TGTGCCAGCAGTGAACCACGCTCTGGAAACACCATATATTTT.